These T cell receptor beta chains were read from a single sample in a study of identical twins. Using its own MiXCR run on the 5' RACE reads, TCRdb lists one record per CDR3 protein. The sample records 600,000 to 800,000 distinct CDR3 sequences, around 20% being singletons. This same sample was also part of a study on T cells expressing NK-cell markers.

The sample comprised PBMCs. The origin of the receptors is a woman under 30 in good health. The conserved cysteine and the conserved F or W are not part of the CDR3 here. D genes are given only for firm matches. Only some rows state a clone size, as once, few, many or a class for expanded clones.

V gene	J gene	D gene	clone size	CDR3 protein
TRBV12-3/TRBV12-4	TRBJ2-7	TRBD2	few	ASRSLAALSYEQY
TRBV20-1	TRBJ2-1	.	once	SAPHGTESYNEQF
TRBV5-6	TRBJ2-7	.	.	ASSYDRPTYEQY
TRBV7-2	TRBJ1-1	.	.	ASSLGVSMNTEAF
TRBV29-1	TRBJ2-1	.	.	SVVQGSGDSNEQF
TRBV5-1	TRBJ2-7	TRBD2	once	ASSTLAGDNYEQY
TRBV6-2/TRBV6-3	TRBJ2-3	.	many	ASSQRQGRVTQY
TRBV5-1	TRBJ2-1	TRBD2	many	ASSLDSGAYNEQF
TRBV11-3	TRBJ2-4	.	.	ASSLVAPLNIQY
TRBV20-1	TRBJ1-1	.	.	SAIGTVNTEAF
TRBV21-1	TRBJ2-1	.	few	ASSKVVVKEYYNEQF
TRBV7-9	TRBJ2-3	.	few	ASSSPWVVDTQY
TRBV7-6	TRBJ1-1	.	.	ASSLSATERPEAF
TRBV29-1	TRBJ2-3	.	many	SVDTGPYTQY
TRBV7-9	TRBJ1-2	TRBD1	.	ASRPGPTGTGGGYT
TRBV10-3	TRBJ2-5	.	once	AIGGGTQY
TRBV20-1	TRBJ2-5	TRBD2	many	SASSASGYAQETQY
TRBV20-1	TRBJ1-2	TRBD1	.	SARNSGTVGYT
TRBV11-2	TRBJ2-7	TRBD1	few	ASSLGQGSREQY
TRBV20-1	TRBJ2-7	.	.	SARVAGYEQY